Presented here are 2 T cell receptor beta chains from one specimen sequenced in a study of blood T cell repertoires in COVID-19. Repertoires were generated with immunoSEQ multiplex PCR, while TCRdb's copy carries only in-frame clones and drops some. The table lists around 500,000 clones, 70% to 90% of them singletons. The sample consisted of PBMCs or T cells enriched from blood (not recorded which). Source of these receptors: a woman aged 60 to 75 who had recovered from COVID-19.

The V call is TRBV11-2, the J call TRBJ2-1, with 8 bases lining up with TRBD2. V dropped 2 bases and J dropped 6; count of bases not matched to a gene: 12. CDR1 SGHAT and CDR2 FQNNGV come from the germline V gene. This CDR3 has 17 residues. CDR3 in amino acids: CASSLTFTGGPRNEQFF. Written as DNA, the CDR3 is TGTGCCAGCAGCTTAACCTTTACGGGGGGGCCACGCAATGAGCAGTTCTTC.

This chain links TRBV5-4 with TRBJ2-3, with TRBD2 matching over 15 bases. After removal of 4 bases from V and 4 bases from J, the junction contained 10 bases not matched to a gene. The V gene's germline CDR1 is SGHNT and CDR2 YYREEE (reference sequence). The CDR3 runs 18 residues. This chain's CDR3 is CASSKPGLAGGLADTQYF. DNA for the CDR3: TGTGCCAGCAGCAAACCGGGACTAGCGGGGGGTTTGGCAGATACGCAGTATTTT. Variable domain in full (rest from reference TRBV5-4 and TRBJ2-3): ETGVTQSPTHLIKTRGQQVTLRCSSQSGHNTVSWYQQALGQGPQFIFQYYREEENGRGNFPPRFSGLQFPNYSSELNVNALELDDSALYLCASSKPGLAGGLADTQYFGPGTRLTVL.